This T cell receptor beta chain derives from a study of cytomegalovirus exposure and HLA in healthy donors. This clone came up once. CDR3 length equals 15 residues. CDR1 is MNHEY, CDR2 SVGAGI, per germline. Trimming at V came to 6 bases and at J to 3 bases, leaving 5 bases not matched to a gene. 60 Vbeta and 13 Jbeta primers were used in PCR. Some clones are missing from TCRdb's copy, which holds only in-frame ones; the method was immunoSEQ multiplex PCR. The sample lists about 240,000 clones, 80% to 85% seen once, with around 8% in the top ten. The sequenced sample was PBMCs. This TCR derives from a woman in her sixties in good health and CMV-seropositive. The V gene is TRBV6-5, the J gene TRBJ1-5; 10 bases line up with TRBD1. The CDR3 spells CASRSTGGPNQPQHF. The DNA for the CDR3 is TGTGCCAGCAGGTCGACAGGGGGCCCCAATCAGCCCCAGCATTTT.